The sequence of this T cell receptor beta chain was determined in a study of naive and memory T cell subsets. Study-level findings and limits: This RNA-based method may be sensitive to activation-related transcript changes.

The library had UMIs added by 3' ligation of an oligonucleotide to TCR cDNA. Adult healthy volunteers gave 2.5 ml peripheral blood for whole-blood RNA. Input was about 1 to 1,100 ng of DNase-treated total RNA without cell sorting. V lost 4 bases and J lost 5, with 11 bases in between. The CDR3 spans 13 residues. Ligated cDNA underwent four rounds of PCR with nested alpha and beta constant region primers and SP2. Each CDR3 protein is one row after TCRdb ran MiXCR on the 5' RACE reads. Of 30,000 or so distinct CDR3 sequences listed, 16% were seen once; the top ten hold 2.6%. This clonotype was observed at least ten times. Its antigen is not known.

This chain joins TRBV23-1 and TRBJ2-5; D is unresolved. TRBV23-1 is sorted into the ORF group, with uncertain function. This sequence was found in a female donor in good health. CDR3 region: CASSPVDEETQYF. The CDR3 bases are TGCGCCAGCAGTCCGGTGGACGAGGAGACCCAGTACTTC.